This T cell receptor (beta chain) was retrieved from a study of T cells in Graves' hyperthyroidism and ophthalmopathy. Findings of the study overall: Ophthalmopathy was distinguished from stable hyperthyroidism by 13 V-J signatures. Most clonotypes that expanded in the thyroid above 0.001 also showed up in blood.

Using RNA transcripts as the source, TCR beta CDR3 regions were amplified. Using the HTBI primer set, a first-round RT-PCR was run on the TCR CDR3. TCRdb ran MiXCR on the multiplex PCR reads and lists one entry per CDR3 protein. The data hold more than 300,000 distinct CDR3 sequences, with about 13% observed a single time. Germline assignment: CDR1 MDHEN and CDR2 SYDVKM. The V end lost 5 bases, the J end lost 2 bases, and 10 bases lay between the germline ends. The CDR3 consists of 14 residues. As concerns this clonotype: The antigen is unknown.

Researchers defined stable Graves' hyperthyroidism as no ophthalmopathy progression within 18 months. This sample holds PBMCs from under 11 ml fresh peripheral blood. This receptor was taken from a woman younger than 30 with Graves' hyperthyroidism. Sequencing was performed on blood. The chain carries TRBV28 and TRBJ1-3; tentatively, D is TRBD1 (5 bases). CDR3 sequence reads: CASSEGPPGNTIYF. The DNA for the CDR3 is TGTGCCAGCAGTGAGGGGCCACCTGGAAACACCATATATTTT.